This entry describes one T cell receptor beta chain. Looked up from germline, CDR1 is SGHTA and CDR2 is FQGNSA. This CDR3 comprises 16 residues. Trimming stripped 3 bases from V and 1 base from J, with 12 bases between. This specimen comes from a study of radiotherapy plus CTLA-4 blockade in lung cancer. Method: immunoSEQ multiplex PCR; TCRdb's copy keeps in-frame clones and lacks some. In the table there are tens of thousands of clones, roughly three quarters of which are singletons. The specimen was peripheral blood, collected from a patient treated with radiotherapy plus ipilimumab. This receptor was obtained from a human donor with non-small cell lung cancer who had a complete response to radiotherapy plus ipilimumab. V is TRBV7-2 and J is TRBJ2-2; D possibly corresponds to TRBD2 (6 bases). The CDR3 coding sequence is TGTGCCAGCAGCTTTTTAACGGGAGTGAACACCGGGGAGCTGTTTTTT. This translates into CASSFLTGVNTGELFF.